These 13 T cell receptor beta chains were all obtained from the same sample, sequenced in a study of Graves' ophthalmopathy and Graves' hyperthyroidism. Scientists amplified the TCR beta CDR3 regions from RNA transcripts. Second-round multiplex PCR came after a first-round RT-PCR that employed HTBI primers. TCRdb analysed the multiplex PCR reads with MiXCR anew, one entry per CDR3 protein. The data show 300,000 to 500,000 distinct CDR3 sequences, approximately 15% seen once. The sample comprised peripheral blood. The receptors originated from a woman aged 18 to 35 with stable Graves' hyperthyroidism.

This clonotype appeared many times. The chain has TRBV27 and TRBJ1-1; a possible D gene is TRBD1 (6 bases). The CDR3 is 20 amino acids. In germline, CDR1 is MNHEY, CDR2 SMNVEV (reference sequence). The V and J ends lost 3 bases and 0 bases respectively, with 26 bases between them. This CDR3 reads CASSLWGSVTGRDMNTEAFF. As DNA, the CDR3 is TGTGCCAGCAGTTTGTGGGGGTCGGTAACAGGGCGAGATATGAACACTGAAGCTTTCTTT.

This clonotype has only a few counts. The V gene is TRBV5-1, the J gene TRBJ2-5; 10 nucleotides match TRBD1. The CDR3 loop spans 19 amino acids. Germline lookup yields CDR1 SGHRS and CDR2 YFSETQ. After removal of 3 bases from V and 1 base from J, the junction contained 15 bases not matched to a gene. CDR3 DNA sequence: TGCGCCAGCAGCTCGCAGGGGACAGGGGAGGTCGTACTCCAAGAGACCCAGTACTTC. Amino acids: CASSSQGTGEVVLQETQYF.

In its sample, this clonotype was seen many times. The J gene is TRBJ1-2, the V gene TRBV7-2; D possibly corresponds to TRBD1 (5 bases). V lost 4 bases, J lost 0 bases, and 12 bases lay in between. The CDR3 extends over 15 amino acids. The V gene's germline CDR1 is SGHTA and CDR2 FQGNSA. CDR3 sequence (DNA): TGTGCCAGCAGCTCCAGACAGCTTACTAACTATGGCTACACCTTC. As protein: CASSSRQLTNYGYTF. The full variable domain, with the rest looked up from reference TRBV7-2 and TRBJ1-2, is GAGVSQSPSNKVTEKGKDVELRCDPISGHTALYWYRQSLGQGLEFLIYFQGNSAPDKSGLPSDRFSAERTGGSVSTLTIQRTQQEDSAVYLCASSSRQLTNYGYTFGSGTRLTVV.

Concerning this clonotype: One end of the junction fails to match germline, which may point to a read error. V and J are TRBV6-1 and TRBJ2-5; 11 bases are shared with TRBD2. CDR3 size: 15 residues. Germline-derived CDR1 and CDR2 are MNHNS and SASEGT. The DNA for the CDR3 is TGTGCCAGCCGATTAGCGGGAGGGCGGGAAGAGACCCAGAACTTC. It yields the protein CASRLAGGREETQNF.

This clonotype has more than one count but fewer than ten. This rearrangement joins TRBV9 to TRBJ2-7; 10 bases map to TRBD1. The germline CDR1 and CDR2 sequences are SGDLS and YYNGEE. J lost 6 bases, V lost 0 bases, and 3 bases had no gene match. The CDR3 has 14 residues. The CDR3 nucleotides are TGTGCCAGCAGCGTAGGGACAGGGGGGACCGAGCAGTACTTC. It yields the protein CASSVGTGGTEQYF. Combining the CDR3 with reference TRBV9 and TRBJ2-7 gives the whole variable domain DSGVTQTPKHLITATGQRVTLRCSPRSGDLSVYWYQQSLDQGLQFLIQYYNGEERAKGNILERFSAQQFPDLHSELNLSSLELGDSALYFCASSVGTGGTEQYFGPGTRLTVT.

This chain joins TRBV25-1 and TRBJ2-5, with TRBD2 matching over 10 bases. Germline loops: CDR1 MGHDK, CDR2 SYGVNS. The CDR3 runs 15 residues. V was pared by 11 bases and J by 2 bases, with 11 bases of the junction left unmatched. The CDR3 bases are TGTGCCTCCGGAGCGGGGGGGCTAGGACAAGAGACCCAGTACTTC. Protein sequence: CASGAGGLGQETQYF.

In its sample, this clonotype was seen many times. The V and J genes are TRBV13 and TRBJ1-1; 7 bases line up with TRBD1. The germline V gene has CDR1 PRHDT and CDR2 FYEKMQ (reference sequence). Trimming at V came to 2 bases and at J to 1 base, leaving 22 bases not matched to a gene. CDR3 size: 21 residues. In nucleotides, the CDR3 is TGTGCCAGCAGCTTAAACTCCCCCTTAAGGGGGCGCATTTCGAGGAACACTGAAGCTTTCTTT. The encoded protein is CASSLNSPLRGRISRNTEAFF.

This clonotype was observed many times. The chain carries TRBV6-5 and TRBJ2-5, with a tentative D call TRBD2 (5 bases). The germline CDR1 and CDR2 sequences are MNHEY and SVGAGI. Trimming pared 2 bases from V and 2 bases from J, leaving 12 bases between. This CDR3 has 15 amino acids. The CDR3 nucleotides are TGTGCCAGCAGTTACACCGCGGGTTTACAAGAGACCCAGTACTTC. Translation gives CASSYTAGLQETQYF.

This clonotype was seen repeatedly, ten times or more. V gene TRBV12-5 combines with J gene TRBJ2-7; 12 nucleotides agree with TRBD2. The trim removed 5 bases at V and 3 bases at J, leaving 5 bases unmatched. This CDR3 region has 15 residues. Germline-derived CDR1 and CDR2 are LGHNT and FRNRAP. CDR3 region: CASGPGLAGSYEQYF. DNA for the CDR3: TGTGCTAGTGGTCCCGGACTAGCGGGGAGCTACGAGCAGTACTTC.

About this clonotype itself: A much more abundant neighbour one base away suggests this may be a read error. V gene TRBV20-1 combines with J gene TRBJ1-1; D perhaps matches TRBD1 (5 bases). CDR1 is DFQATT, CDR2 SNEGSKA, per germline (reference sequence). V lost 1 base and J lost 3, with 21 bases in between. The CDR3 totals 17 residues. CDR3 in DNA: TGCAGTGCTAGAGGTCGGGGCACCGGAGGGGTGGACACTGAAGCTTTCTTT. Translated: CSARGRGTGGVDTEAFF.

This clonotype was counted ten times or more. The chain employs TRBV6-1 and TRBJ2-7; perhaps TRBD2 as D (5 bases). The CDR3 consists of 13 residues. The germline CDR1 and CDR2 sequences are MNHNS and SASEGT. Trimming left V 6 bases short and J 2 bases short, with 11 bases between. DNA of the CDR3: TGTGCCAGCAGAGTAGCGCATACCTACGAGCAGTACTTC. Translated, it gives CASRVAHTYEQYF.

This clonotype appeared a few times. V usage is TRBV11-2 and J usage is TRBJ2-7, with a weak D call TRBD1 (6 bases). V lost 5 bases to trimming and J lost 5 bases, with 19 bases between them. CDR1 is SGHAT and CDR2 is FQNNGV in the germline V gene. The CDR3 runs 15 residues. This chain's CDR3 is CASSRSGGRWHEQYF. The CDR3 region has the DNA TGTGCCAGCAGCCGAAGTGGGGGCCGTTGGCACGAGCAGTACTTC. Looking up the rest from reference TRBV11-2 and TRBJ2-7 gives the full variable domain: EAGVAQSPRYKIIEKRQSVAFWCNPISGHATLYWYQQILGQGPKLLIQFQNNGVVDDSQLPKDRFSAERLKGVDSTLKIQPAKLEDSAVYLCASSRSGGRWHEQYFGPGTRLTVT.

This clonotype has a count of ten or more. The J gene is TRBJ1-1, the V gene TRBV12-3 or TRBV12-4, with 7 bases aligning to TRBD1. This CDR3 region has 15 residues. Germline trimming cut 5 bases from V and 2 bases from J; bases unmatched to any gene: 8. The CDR3 nucleotides are TGTGCCAGCAGTCCCCAGGGGGGGGGTAACACTGAAGCTTTCTTT. The encoded protein is CASSPQGGGNTEAFF.